This T cell receptor beta chain was obtained from a study of T cell responses to AZD1222 COVID-19 vaccine (dated by TCRdb to the early 2020s). For the study in its entirety: TCR sequencing was performed for fewer than 250 trial participants, of whom approximately 200 were given two doses of AZD1222 and some 25 were given two doses of MenACWY control vaccine. Trial participants were enrolled into age subgroups of 18-55, 56-69 and 70-plus years, which contained 148, 28 and 57 TCR-sequenced participants, respectively.

What the research found in general, with its limitations: Reportedly, almost half of the unique spike-specific TCRs recognized epitopes lying outside the regions that are mutated in the B.1.351 and B.1.1.7 variants. In the small 56-69-year group, the increase in depth fell short of significance, most likely because of low power. The vaccine-associated CD4 TCRs covered the entire spike protein, and the dominant responses fell in regions 160-218 and 743-854. Because no day 14 peak-response samples were available, the repertoires could be characterized only after the peak T cell response. After two AZD1222 doses, spike-specific TCR breadth and depth were significantly higher than at day 0 and than in MenACWY recipients. Conclusions about previously exposed vaccinees are limited, since just 5 to 7 AZD1222 recipients were seropositive for SARS-CoV-2 at baseline. Most participants were white British and females outnumbered males, and the authors suggested that clonal diversity may have been underestimated.

Remarks on this clone: Its antigen remains unidentified. No clone much larger than this one lies a single base away; base qualities are absent.

The time point label of this sample denotes: about 28 days (+/-7) after the second vaccine dose. AZD1222 recipients given second doses at about 4 weeks or at about 12 weeks were pooled, since spike-specific TCR depth and breadth were not found to differ between the two schedules. Samples from vaccinated people were obtained from the UK trials COV001 and COV002, which included a single-blind randomized controlled phase 2/3 trial of AZD1222 (ChAdOx1 nCoV-19) in healthy adults. For TCRbeta chain sequencing, PBMC samples from trial participants were taken at day 0 and at day 28 after the second dose. The CDR3 runs 17 amino acids, cysteine and phenylalanine included. Only the CDR3 DNA stays, 51 bases, in frame from base 1. V loses 6 bases, J loses 0 bases, and the germline ends lie 19 bases apart. As encoded in the germline V gene (reference sequence), CDR1 is LNHDA while CDR2 is SQIVND. The CDR3 regions of human TCRbeta chains were subjected to immunosequencing. On the authors' methods: TCRs in the repertoires were matched against a reference library of SARS-CoV-2-specific TCRs that had been generated with the MIRA antigen-specificity platform. Breadth was defined as the fraction of unique TCRs that were SARS-CoV-2-associated, and depth was defined as the fraction of total T cells that were SARS-CoV-2-associated. Each spike-specific TCR was assigned to its reactive spike region and to a CD4 or CD8 class using the MIRA data. Log10-transformed breadth and depth values were compared by one-way ANOVA with Sidak's multiple comparisons tests. Imported from immuneACCESS, the table was reduced by TCRdb to in-frame sequences with V and J called. These copies leave out some clones; in studies compared against another copy, an unresolved V gene accounts for under half, and the cause of the remainder is not known. V and J calls and clone size are copied from that table; D and trimming were computed from the DNA. This sample gives 150,000 to 180,000 clones in total; over 90% of them show up just once. Over 1.2% of the sample is held by the ten biggest clonotypes.

This sequence originates from an adult who received the AZD1222 COVID-19 vaccine. Recombination connected TRBV19 to TRBJ2-3; the D element could tentatively be TRBD1 or TRBD2, as 6 bases agree for each. Source: peripheral blood, taken 28 days after the second AZD1222 dose. The CDR3 in this case is CASSGKRGGSSTDTQYF. The nucleotide sequence reads as follows: TGTGCCAGTAGCGGGAAACGAGGGGGGTCTAGCACAGATACGCAGTATTTT.